The 30 T cell receptor beta chains presented below share a single source sample, sequenced in a study of T-cell reconstitution after alpha-beta-depleted transplantation in children. For TCRbeta, the library was prepared with unique molecular identifiers. Using its own MiXCR run on the PCR reads, TCRdb lists one record per CDR3 protein. The sample has hundreds of thousands of distinct CDR3 sequences; about 31% are singletons. This specimen was PBMCs from the stem cell graft donor, taken from the stem cell graft. Source of these receptors: a human donor who donated a stem cell graft to a child with aplastic anemia.

This clonotype was recorded once. The chain recombines TRBV3-1 with TRBJ1-5; D remains ambiguous. The V end lost 3 bases, the J end lost 4 bases, and 10 bases lay between the germline ends. Germline CDR1 and CDR2: LGHDT and YNNKEL (reference sequence). The CDR3 is made up of 14 amino acids. The CDR3 region has the DNA TGTGCCAGCAGCCATTCAACGGGTAATCAGCCCCAGCATTTT. It translates to CASSHSTGNQPQHF.

V usage is TRBV7-2 and J usage is TRBJ1-3, with D maybe TRBD1 (6 bases). The length of the CDR3 is 14 residues. The germline gives CDR1 SGHTA, CDR2 FQGNSA. V lost 6 bases and J 0 bases, leaving 9 bases between the germline ends. DNA of the CDR3: TGTGCCAGCAGAAAACAGGGCTCTGGAAACACCATATATTTT. Its translation: CASRKQGSGNTIYF.

The V call is TRBV30, the J call TRBJ2-2; D tentatively reads TRBD1 or TRBD2 (5 bases each). V lost 1 base, J lost 5 bases, and 17 bases lay in between. Germline V lookup: CDR1 GTSNPN, CDR2 SVGIG (reference sequence). CDR3 length: 16 amino acids. CDR3 in DNA: TGTGCCTGGAGTGCGGGACCGCTTAGGTGGACCGGGGAGCTGTTTTTT. It encodes CAWSAGPLRWTGELFF.

The chain employs TRBV7-2 and TRBJ1-1, with TRBD1 matching 11 bases. The CDR3 has 14 amino acids. Germline V lookup: CDR1 SGHTA, CDR2 FQGNSA. V lost 1 base and J lost 12; bases outside the gene matches: 7. The CDR3 coding sequence is TGTGCCAGCAGCTTAGGGGACAGGGGGGGGATGCCTTTCTTT. This encodes CASSLGDRGGMPFF.

This clonotype was observed a handful of times. J is TRBJ2-7 and V is TRBV20-1; D is ambiguous. From germline, CDR1 is DFQATT and CDR2 SNEGSKA (reference sequence). Trimming took 0 bases from V and 0 from J, leaving 15 bases between them. The CDR3 spans 16 residues. CDR3 sequence (DNA): TGCAGTGCTAGAGATCAGCCAGGCTACAACTCCTACGAGCAGTACTTC. Translated: CSARDQPGYNSYEQYF.

The rearrangement links TRBV11-2 to TRBJ2-1; 14 bases map to TRBD2. Germline lookup yields CDR1 SGHAT and CDR2 FQNNGV. The CDR3 loop spans 16 amino acids. The ends lost 4 bases at V and 3 bases at J; junction bases unmatched: 2. The CDR3 coding sequence is TGTGCCAGCAGCTGGACTAGCGGGAGGCTCTACAATGAGCAGTTCTTC. The encoded protein is CASSWTSGRLYNEQFF.

The chain links TRBV19 to TRBJ2-5; TRBD2 matches 8 bases. From germline, CDR1 is LNHDA and CDR2 SQIVND (reference sequence). The junction had 13 bases not matched to a gene; V was cut back by 6 bases and J by 4 bases. The CDR3 consists of 16 residues. CDR3 in DNA: TGTGCCAGTAGCGGGGTGGGACTAGGTCCCCTAGAGACCCAGTACTTC. This gives the protein CASSGVGLGPLETQYF.

V gene TRBV20-1 combines with J gene TRBJ1-2, with D unresolved. CDR3 length: 14 residues. V lost 0 bases, J lost 2 bases, and 10 bases lay in between. Germline CDR1 is DFQATT and CDR2 is SNEGSKA (reference sequence). The CDR3, as DNA: TGCAGTGCTAGAGAGTCTGGTGTAAACTATGGCTACACCTTC. It codes for CSARESGVNYGYTF.

This clonotype was detected a few times. The chain couples TRBV4-3 to TRBJ2-1, with no clear D. V was shortened by 1 base and J by 0 bases, with 7 bases between the two germline ends. There are 15 residues in the CDR3. Germline V gene data show CDR1 as LGHNA and CDR2 as YSLEER. The CDR3 nucleotides read TGCGCCAGCAGCCAAGGAAGGCCCTCCTACAATGAGCAGTTCTTC. The encoded protein is CASSQGRPSYNEQFF.

The chain combines TRBV5-4 with TRBJ1-4; D perhaps matches TRBD1 (5 bases). Germline CDR1 and CDR2: SGHNT and YYREEE (reference sequence). This CDR3 spans 16 amino acids. The ends were cut back, 3 bases at V and 5 bases at J, with 17 bases in the middle. The CDR3 DNA sequence: TGTGCCAGCAGCTCGCGTGGGGAGGGGCGGAATGAAAAACTGTTTTTT. This sequence encodes CASSSRGEGRNEKLFF.

The chain combines TRBV9 with TRBJ2-1; the match to TRBD2 covers 8 bases. CDR1 SGDLS and CDR2 YYNGEE come from the germline V gene. V dropped 2 bases and J dropped 4; count of bases not matched to a gene: 5. The CDR3 spans 15 residues. The CDR3 loop is CASSVGREGYNEQFF. Written as DNA, the CDR3 is TGTGCCAGCAGCGTGGGACGGGAGGGATACAATGAGCAGTTCTTC.

This clonotype was counted only a few times. The chain joins TRBV7-8 to TRBJ2-1; D possibly corresponds to TRBD2 (7 bases). V shed 2 bases and J shed 0 bases, with 17 bases lying between them. Per the germline V gene, CDR1 is SGHVS and CDR2 is FQNEAQ. The CDR3 sequence is 18 residues long. CDR3 nucleotides: TGTGCCAGCAGCTTACGAGGCGGGGGCCTGAGCTCCTACAATGAGCAGTTCTTC. This sequence encodes CASSLRGGGLSSYNEQFF.

With regard to this clonotype: Its ends do not fully match the called genes, so a read error is possible. The chain links TRBV24-1 to TRBJ2-1, with 14 bases lining up with TRBD2. In germline, CDR1 is KGHDR, CDR2 SFDVKD. This CDR3 is built from 14 residues. The CDR3 DNA sequence: TGTGCCACCTCGACTAGCGGGAGGGTTAATGACCAGTTCTTC. The encoded protein is CATSTSGRVNDQFF.

This clonotype showed up just a few times. V is TRBV6-1 and J is TRBJ1-2; maybe TRBD1 (6 bases). The CDR3 spans 15 residues. Germline V CDR1 and CDR2: MNHNS, SASEGT. V lost 5 bases and J lost 3, with 16 bases in between. The CDR3 here is CASSPEGGRHYGYTF. The CDR3 DNA reads TGTGCCAGCAGTCCCGAGGGGGGGCGCCACTATGGCTACACCTTC.

The chain combines TRBV11-2 with TRBJ2-5; no clear D. Trimming took 4 bases from V and 9 from J, leaving 21 bases between them. Germline assignment: CDR1 SGHAT and CDR2 FQNNGV. The length of the CDR3 is 15 residues. CDR3: CASSSEASTPRPQYF. The CDR3 DNA reads as TGTGCCAGCAGCTCCGAAGCCTCTACCCCGAGGCCCCAGTACTTC.

This clonotype was observed a single time. The chain is built from TRBV7-2 and TRBJ1-5; maybe TRBD1 (5 bases). Deletions cut 4 bases from V and 0 bases from J, with 16 bases between. Germline V CDR1 and CDR2: SGHTA, FQGNSA. This CDR3 region has 17 residues. The CDR3 DNA sequence: TGTGCCAGCAGCTCCCAGGTTGGGACTTATAGCAATCAGCCCCAGCATTTT. As protein: CASSSQVGTYSNQPQHF.

This clonotype occurred a few times. The chain has TRBV20-1 and TRBJ1-3, with D perhaps TRBD1 (6 bases). This CDR3 spans 14 amino acids. CDR1 DFQATT and CDR2 SNEGSKA come from the germline V gene (reference sequence). V was clipped by 5 bases and J by 2 bases, with 13 bases between them. The CDR3 sequence is CSAPRAGAGNTIYF. CDR3 bases: TGCAGTGCTCCTAGGGCAGGGGCTGGAAACACCATATATTTT.

The genes are TRBV4-3 and TRBJ2-1; possibly TRBD2 for D (6 bases). V was cut by 4 bases and J by 7 bases, with 14 bases left in between. There are 14 residues in the CDR3. Germline assignment: CDR1 LGHNA and CDR2 YSLEER. CDR3 nucleotide sequence: TGCGCCAGCAGCCGGGTAACGGGGAGGAATGAGCAGTTCTTC. Its protein product is CASSRVTGRNEQFF.

This clonotype has only a few counts. The gene calls are TRBV12-3 or TRBV12-4 and TRBJ1-1; D gene ambiguous. This CDR3 comprises 13 residues. Trimming removed 6 bases from V and 1 base from J, with 9 bases in between. DNA for the CDR3: TGTGCCAGCAGCACCGGACGGAACACTGAAGCTTTCTTT. Protein sequence: CASSTGRNTEAFF.

V gene TRBV11-1 combines with J gene TRBJ2-6, with D hard to call. Germline values: CDR1 SGHAT, CDR2 FQDESV (reference sequence). The CDR3 has 18 residues. V gave up 1 base and J gave up 0 bases, with 13 bases separating them. The CDR3 DNA reads TGTGCCAGCAGCTTAGAAGTACATACAAGCTCTGGGGCCAACGTCCTGACTTTC. This translates into CASSLEVHTSSGANVLTF.

The gene calls are TRBV6-1 and TRBJ1-1; D is unclear. The CDR3 runs to 13 residues. V was pared by 7 bases and J by 4 bases, with 13 bases between. Germline CDR1 is MNHNS and CDR2 is SASEGT. CDR3 bases: TGTGCCAGCATCAACCCCTCCAGCACTGAAGCTTTCTTT. Protein sequence: CASINPSSTEAFF.

This clonotype has more than one count but fewer than ten. CDR3 DNA sequence: TGCAGTGCGCCGCCCACTTGGACAGCTGGTTTGTCCGATGGCTACACCTTC. Translated: CSAPPTWTAGLSDGYTF. This chain connects TRBV20-1 to TRBJ1-2; TRBD1 might be the D (6 bases). V was pared by 6 bases and J by 6 bases, with 29 bases between. Germline lookup yields CDR1 DFQATT and CDR2 SNEGSKA (reference sequence). The CDR3 length is 17 residues.

The chain couples TRBV29-1 to TRBJ2-3; possible D gene TRBD1, 5 bases. V was shortened by 6 bases and J by 2 bases, with 18 bases between the two germline ends. Germline assignment: CDR1 SQVTM and CDR2 ANQGSEA. This CDR3 contains 15 residues. CDR3 nucleotide sequence: TGCAGCGTCTCCGGTACTATGGGGCCCACAGATACGCAGTATTTT. As protein: CSVSGTMGPTDTQYF.

This clonotype was detected a few times. The J gene is TRBJ2-2, the V gene TRBV7-8; D unresolved. The ends were cut back, 3 bases at V and 1 base at J, with 18 bases in the middle. Germline V gene lookup returns CDR1 SGHVS and CDR2 FQNEAQ. This CDR3 spans 18 amino acids. The CDR3 DNA reads as TGTGCCAGCAGCTTTGGTGTAAAGGGCGGAGAGAACACCGGGGAGCTGTTTTTT. Translation: CASSFGVKGGENTGELFF.

The chain recombines TRBV30 with TRBJ1-1; TRBD1 agrees at 11 bases. CDR1 and CDR2 from the germline V gene are GTSNPN and SVGIG (reference sequence). The CDR3 extends over 14 amino acids. Unmatched junction bases numbered 10, after V lost 3 bases and J lost 10 bases. The CDR3 here is CAWRTGTGGFVAFF. The CDR3 nucleotides read TGTGCCTGGAGGACCGGGACAGGGGGATTTGTAGCTTTCTTT. Full variable domain (outside the CDR3, taken from reference TRBV30 and TRBJ1-1): SQTIHQWPATLVQPVGSPLSLECTVEGTSNPNLYWYRQAAGRGLQLLFYSVGIGQISSEVPQNLSASRPQDRQFILSSKKLLLSDSGFYLCAWRTGTGGFVAFFGQGTRLTVV.

The V call is TRBV4-3, the J call TRBJ1-4, with 7 bases fitting TRBD1. The CDR3 contains 16 residues. With V trimmed by 5 bases and J by 3 bases, 9 bases remained unmatched. Germline V gives CDR1 LGHNA, CDR2 YSLEER. The CDR3 region has the DNA TGCGCCAGCAGCTACCATTCGGGACAGTCTAATGAAAAACTGTTTTTT. Translated: CASSYHSGQSNEKLFF.

This clonotype came up a few times. This chain uses TRBV5-1 with TRBJ2-2, with 8 bases aligning to TRBD1. The length of the CDR3 is 16 residues. Germline values: CDR1 SGHRS, CDR2 YFSETQ. Trimming at V came to 2 bases and at J to 0 bases, leaving 3 bases not matched to a gene. The CDR3 nucleotides read TGCGCCAGCAGCTTTAACAGGGGGGCGAACACCGGGGAGCTGTTTTTT. It yields the protein CASSFNRGANTGELFF.

The V call is TRBV7-8, the J call TRBJ1-1, with 7 bases aligning to TRBD1. After removal of 5 bases from V and 11 bases from J, the junction contained 8 bases not matched to a gene. The CDR3 loop spans 12 amino acids. CDR1 and CDR2 (germline): SGHVS, FQNEAQ. CDR3 DNA sequence: TGTGCCAGCAGCGAAGGGGGCATGGACGCTTTCTTT. Its protein is CASSEGGMDAFF.

The count of this clonotype is one. V is TRBV12-3 or TRBV12-4 and J is TRBJ2-2, with 7 positions matching TRBD1. V lost 7 bases and J lost 4; bases outside the gene matches: 6. This CDR3 has 14 amino acids. CDR3 in DNA: TGTGCCAGCATTCCGACAGGGTCCACCGGGGAGCTGTTTTTT. It is translated as CASIPTGSTGELFF.

The DNA for the CDR3 is TGTGCCACCAGGGGGGACGCTAGAGAGACCCAGTACTTC. Its translation is CATRGDARETQYF. The V and J genes are TRBV5-4 and TRBJ2-5; possibly TRBD1 for D (7 bases). The CDR3 runs to 13 residues. Germline lookup yields CDR1 SGHNT and CDR2 YYREEE (reference sequence). Trimming left V 9 bases short and J 4 bases short, with 16 bases between.